This T cell receptor (beta chain) was obtained from a study of cytomegalovirus exposure and HLA in healthy donors. The study's findings and limits: Later, TCR association rates were found to vary by HLA locus, highest for DRB1 and lowest for HLA-C.

V lost 0 bases to trimming and J lost 6 bases, with 13 bases between them. The CDR3 has 15 amino acids. Germline values: CDR1 LNHNV, CDR2 YYDKDF (reference sequence). Vbeta (60) and Jbeta (13) primers were used in the PCR. Data came from immunoSEQ multiplex PCR; TCRdb stores just in-frame clones and leaves some out. The sample has 150,000 to 250,000 clones; about 79% are singletons. The sample holds a few counts of this clone. Its antigen remains unknown. The rearrangement uses TRBV15 and TRBJ2-3; a weak D match, TRBD1 (6 bases). Sequencing input: PBMCs. The TCR comes from a boy between 2 and 10 years old in good health and CMV-seronegative. The chain's CDR3 is CATSRDRSTGDTQYF. The CDR3 DNA reads as TGTGCCACCAGCAGAGATAGGTCGACAGGCGATACGCAGTATTTT.